A single TCR beta chain is shown here with its context. Antigen unknown. The data derive from a study of T-cell memory formation after mild COVID-19. The TCR alpha and TCR beta cDNA libraries, bearing sample barcodes and UMIs, were generated by 5'RACE using constant-segment primers. TCRdb processed the 5' RACE reads anew with MiXCR; each CDR3 protein has one entry. Found here are 200,000 to 250,000 distinct CDR3 sequences, over 9% of them singletons; the top ten hold approximately 20%. Germline V gene data show CDR1 as SEHNR and CDR2 as FQNEAQ (reference sequence). This CDR3 spans 16 amino acids. The ends lost 5 bases at V and 7 bases at J; junction bases unmatched: 10. Whole-study findings and limits: Within pre-infection memory, some responding clones were found, suggesting cross-reactive memory joined.

Specimen: PBMCs or a T cell subset sorted from them (not recorded which). The sequence derives from a man aged 18 to 35 who had mild COVID-19 (a few samples of this study predate the infection). Cell type and time point are not known. The rearrangement uses TRBV7-9 and TRBJ2-3, with TRBD1 matching over 12 bases. CDR3 region: CASSAWGDRGQNTQYF. As DNA, the CDR3 is TGTGCCAGCAGCGCTTGGGGGGACAGGGGGCAAAATACGCAGTATTTT.